Each of the 25 T cell receptor beta chains below was sequenced from the same sample in a study of identical twins. TCRdb redid the calling of the 5' RACE reads with MiXCR, one entry per CDR3 protein. This sample yields 1.5 million to 2 million distinct CDR3 sequences, of which around 33% are seen a single time; more than 0.25% belongs to the top ten. Sequenced sample: cord blood. The source is a newborn girl in good health.

This CDR3 reads CASSKRRRASSYEQYF. DNA for the CDR3: TGTGCCAGCAGCAAACGTAGGAGGGCTAGCTCCTACGAGCAGTACTTC. The chain couples TRBV21-1 to TRBJ2-7; the D call in the table, TRBD2, was not verified against the DNA. TRBV21-1 is given as a pseudogene. CDR3 length: 16 amino acids.

The sample holds a few counts of this clonotype. This chain joins TRBV19 and TRBJ2-4; the D gene is possibly TRBD1 (6 bases). The J call may be in error: the DNA end matches TRBJ2-7 better. The CDR3 runs to 12 residues. The germline CDR1 and CDR2 sequences are LNHDA and SQIVND (reference sequence). The CDR3 sequence: CASSIPRGEQYF. The DNA of the CDR3 is TGTGCCAGTAGTATCCCCAGGGGCGAGCAGTACTTC.

The chain is built from TRBV24-1 and TRBJ2-2; possible D gene TRBD2, 6 bases. The CDR3 length is 16 residues. Germline CDR1 is KGHDR and CDR2 is SFDVKD. Trimming took 3 bases from V and 12 from J, leaving 22 bases between them. This chain's CDR3 is CATSDTGNGSPRKLFF. In nucleotides, the CDR3 is TGTGCCACCAGTGATACCGGGAACGGGAGCCCAAGGAAGCTGTTTTTT.

V usage is TRBV12-3 or TRBV12-4 and J usage is TRBJ1-6, with a tentative D call TRBD1 (6 bases). The CDR3 is made up of 16 amino acids. V gave up 2 bases and J gave up 7 bases, with 15 bases separating them. CDR3 nucleotide sequence: TGTGCCAGCAGTTTACGGGGGGCCGAATTGAATTCACCCCTCCACTTT. Its translation is CASSLRGAELNSPLHF.

This clonotype is a singleton in its sample. The J gene is TRBJ1-5, the V gene TRBV20-1; D possibly corresponds to TRBD1 (6 bases). CDR1 and CDR2 from the germline V gene are DFQATT and SNEGSKA (reference sequence). CDR3 length: 16 amino acids. Between the trimmed V and J ends, which lost 0 bases and 3 bases, there was a span of 15 bases. This CDR3 reads CSARDREQGLNQPQHF. CDR3 nucleotide sequence: TGCAGTGCTAGAGATAGGGAACAGGGACTCAATCAGCCCCAGCATTTT.

This clonotype was seen more than once but under ten times. The V call is TRBV28, the J call TRBJ2-5, with D maybe TRBD1 (8 bases). This CDR3 has 15 amino acids. Germline V lookup: CDR1 MDHEN, CDR2 SYDVKM. The V and J ends lost 5 bases and 3 bases respectively, with 16 bases between them. CDR3 in amino acids: CASSTGGVREETQYF. CDR3 nucleotides: TGTGCCAGCAGTACAGGGGGGGTACGAGAAGAGACCCAGTACTTC.

This sequence joins TRBV6-2 or TRBV6-3 and TRBJ1-5; tentatively, D is TRBD1 (5 bases). V was trimmed by 0 bases and J by 5 bases, leaving 11 bases between them. The CDR3 has 15 amino acids. Germline CDR1 reads MNHEY; CDR2 reads SVGEGT. The CDR3 DNA follows: TGTGCCAGCAGTTACTCGATACGGGGCCATCAGCCCCAGCATTTT. It encodes CASSYSIRGHQPQHF.

The J gene is TRBJ1-2, the V gene TRBV6-6; D is undetermined. The germline gives CDR1 MNHNY, CDR2 SVGAGI (reference sequence). V was shortened by 0 bases and J by 8 bases, with 10 bases between the two germline ends. The CDR3 loop spans 13 amino acids. In DNA, the CDR3 is TGTGCCAGCAGTTACTCTGGGGAAGGGGGCTACACCTTC. Its protein is CASSYSGEGGYTF.

Concerning this clonotype: The junction does not match germline at one end; this may be a read error. This chain links TRBV20-1 with TRBJ2-5, with D tentatively TRBD2 (6 bases). The germline gives CDR1 DFQATT, CDR2 SNEGSKA (reference sequence). This CDR3 contains 16 residues. CDR3 sequence: CSARKPGLAWGETLYF. In DNA form, the CDR3 reads TGCAGTGCTAGAAAACCGGGGCTAGCATGGGGGGAGACCCTGTACTTC.

Remarks on this clonotype: The junction does not match germline at one end; this may be a read error. The rearrangement links TRBV27 to TRBJ2-2, with TRBD2 identical over 8 bases. Looked up from germline, CDR1 is MNHEY and CDR2 is SMNVEV (reference sequence). The CDR3 length is 18 residues. CDR3 nucleotides: TGTGTCAGCAGTTCCCGGACGAGCGGGAGAGATAACACCGGGGAGCTGTTTTTT. The encoded protein is CVSSSRTSGRDNTGELFF.

This chain connects TRBV20-1 to TRBJ2-7; 9 nucleotides agree with TRBD2. CDR3 length equals 16 residues. Looked up from germline, CDR1 is DFQATT and CDR2 is SNEGSKA (reference sequence). Losses at the gene ends were 0 bases for V and 4 bases for J; bases not matched to a gene: 10. In DNA, the CDR3 is TGCAGTGCTAGAGATATAGCGGGAGCCAGTACTTACGAGCAGTACTTC. Encoded protein: CSARDIAGASTYEQYF.

This CDR3 is CASSQEASTLADTQYF. CDR3 DNA sequence: TGTGCCAGCAGCCAAGAGGCTAGCACCCTCGCAGATACGCAGTATTTT. V gene TRBV14 combines with J gene TRBJ2-3, with D possibly being TRBD2 (5 bases). V shed 0 bases and J shed 4 bases, with 14 bases lying between them. The CDR3 spans 16 residues. Germline-derived CDR1 and CDR2 are SGHDN and FVKESK.

As concerns this clonotype: An end of the junction differs from the germline gene, which may be a read error. The chain uses TRBV5-1 and TRBJ2-7; 8 bases match TRBD1. Germline V gene sequence: CDR1 SGHRS, CDR2 YFSETQ. CDR3 length equals 13 residues. CDR3 sequence: CASQQGDSHEQYF. The CDR3 DNA reads as TGCGCCAGCCAACAGGGGGACTCCCACGAGCAGTACTTC.

This clonotype was counted between two and nine times. The chain recombines TRBV4-1 with TRBJ2-7; D unclear. Germline CDR1 and CDR2: MGHRA and YSYEKL. The germline V and J ends were trimmed by 2 bases and 3 bases, with 11 bases remaining between them. The CDR3 totals 14 residues. The CDR3 DNA reads TGCGCCAGCAGCCAACCTGGACGGAACTACGAGCAGTACTTC. It is translated as CASSQPGRNYEQYF.

The V gene is TRBV10-2, the J gene TRBJ2-4; tentative D call: TRBD2 (6 bases). The last part of the DNA fits TRBJ2-7 better; the J call may be wrong. The CDR3 extends over 14 amino acids. In germline, CDR1 is WSHSY, CDR2 SAAADI. The CDR3 spells CASRESGGLYEQYF. CDR3 sequence (DNA): TGCGCCAGCAGAGAGAGTGGGGGACTCTACGAGCAGTACTTC.

The chain combines TRBV24-1 with TRBJ2-1; 8 bases align to TRBD2. The CDR3 totals 16 residues. The junction had 2 bases not matched to a gene; V was cut back by 0 bases and J by 2 bases. Germline loops: CDR1 KGHDR, CDR2 SFDVKD. The DNA for the CDR3 is TGTGCCACCAGTGATTTGCGGGAGGGCCCCTACAATGAGCAGTTCTTC. It encodes CATSDLREGPYNEQFF.

In nucleotides, the CDR3 is TGCGCCAGCAGCCCCGGGACTAGCGGGAGTAGACACGCCTACGAGCAGTACTTC. It translates to CASSPGTSGSRHAYEQYF. The J gene is TRBJ2-7, the V gene TRBV4-1; 14 bases fit TRBD2. After removal of 4 bases from V and 2 bases from J, the junction contained 10 bases not matched to a gene. The CDR3 contains 18 residues. CDR1 and CDR2 (germline): MGHRA, YSYEKL.

This clonotype appeared a few times. The V gene is TRBV6-2 or TRBV6-3, the J gene TRBJ1-2; 7 positions agree with TRBD1. Germline loops: CDR1 MNHEY, CDR2 SVGEGT. V dropped 6 bases and J dropped 2; count of bases not matched to a gene: 15. This CDR3 has 17 residues. The CDR3 is CASRLRFNRGRNYGYTF. CDR3 sequence (DNA): TGTGCCAGCAGACTCCGCTTCAACAGGGGTCGGAACTATGGCTACACCTTC.

This clonotype appeared a few times. V gene TRBV28 combines with J gene TRBJ2-3; 7 bases agree with TRBD2. CDR3 length: 13 residues. The V and J ends lost 8 bases and 1 base, in that order; junction bases with no gene match: 3. Germline V gene data show CDR1 as MDHEN and CDR2 as SYDVKM. This chain's CDR3 is CASVGGGTDTQYF. The CDR3 nucleotides are TGTGCCAGCGTGGGGGGGGGCACAGATACGCAGTATTTT.

This clonotype was counted once. This rearrangement joins TRBV10-3 to TRBJ2-7; no definite D call. CDR3 length: 14 amino acids. Trimming stripped 4 bases from V and 0 bases from J, with 10 bases between. Germline V gives CDR1 ENHRY, CDR2 SYGVKD. The CDR3 is CAISVSSASYEQYF. DNA of the CDR3: TGTGCCATCAGTGTGTCGTCAGCCTCCTACGAGCAGTACTTC.

The V and J genes are TRBV20-1 and TRBJ2-3, with D tentatively TRBD2 (5 bases). The ends were cut back, 5 bases at V and 2 bases at J, with 14 bases in the middle. The CDR3 runs 14 residues. CDR1 and CDR2 from the germline V gene are DFQATT and SNEGSKA (reference sequence). The CDR3 DNA reads as TGCAGTGCTCGACTAACCCTCTACACAGATACGCAGTATTTT. Its protein product is CSARLTLYTDTQYF.

This clonotype appeared a few times. The J gene is TRBJ2-1, the V gene TRBV20-1, with D perhaps matching TRBD2 (6 bases). Germline lookup yields CDR1 DFQATT and CDR2 SNEGSKA (reference sequence). The CDR3 runs to 16 residues. Deletions cut 0 bases from V and 0 bases from J, with 12 bases between. The CDR3 DNA is TGCAGTGCTAGAGATGGACGGGGGAGCTCCTACAATGAGCAGTTCTTC. As protein: CSARDGRGSSYNEQFF.

The chain has TRBV20-1 and TRBJ2-3, with TRBD2 identical over 9 bases. Per germline, CDR1 DFQATT and CDR2 SNEGSKA (reference sequence). This CDR3 is 16 amino acids long. Trimming removed 1 base from V and 6 bases from J; junction bases left unmatched: 11. The CDR3 here is CSARGLAGAFVDTQYF. The CDR3 bases are TGCAGTGCTAGAGGATTAGCGGGGGCCTTCGTTGATACGCAGTATTTT.

With respect to this clonotype: No conserved phenylalanine or tryptophan ends this CDR3, so it is likely a read error. The J gene is TRBJ2-1, the V gene TRBV3-1; 7 positions match TRBD1. Germline V lookup: CDR1 LGHDT, CDR2 YNNKEL (reference sequence). V lost 0 bases to trimming and J lost 5 bases; unmatched junction nucleotides: 7. This CDR3 spans 16 amino acids. CDR3 protein: CASSQELRGLNNEQFL. Written as DNA, the CDR3 is TGTGCCAGCAGCCAAGAACTGAGGGGGCTTAACAATGAGCAGTTCTTG.

This clonotype was recorded many times. The chain joins TRBV4-2 to TRBJ2-3, with TRBD2 matching 10 bases. Germline CDR1 is LGHNA and CDR2 is YNFKEQ. The CDR3 totals 16 residues. The junction had 3 bases not matched to a gene; V was cut back by 1 base and J by 2 bases. The CDR3 is CASSQGTSGFTDTQYF. CDR3 in DNA: TGTGCCAGCAGCCAAGGGACTAGCGGTTTCACAGATACGCAGTATTTT.